Each of the 2 T cell receptor beta chains below was sequenced from the same sample in a study of blood T cell repertoires in COVID-19. The data were produced by immunoSEQ multiplex PCR, yet TCRdb's version contains in-frame clones alone and is incomplete. The sample lists under 200,000 clones, roughly 83% occurring once. The sample taken for sequencing was peripheral blood. The receptor set was obtained from a man younger than 35 with active or convalescent COVID-19.

This clone was observed once. The CDR3 DNA sequence: TGTGCCAGCAGCCCCAGACTAGCGGGGGATCGAGAGCAGTACTTC. Its protein product is CASSPRLAGDREQYF. V usage is TRBV7-2 and J usage is TRBJ2-7, with 12 bases that match TRBD2. The CDR3 is made up of 15 amino acids. Looked up from germline, CDR1 is SGHTA and CDR2 is FQGNSA. J lost 7 bases, V lost 5 bases, and 9 bases had no gene match.

V is TRBV7-9 and J is TRBJ1-1, with D perhaps matching TRBD1 (5 bases). The V gene lost 5 bases and the J gene lost 4 bases, with 14 bases spanning the gap. Germline V CDR1 and CDR2: SEHNR, FQNEAQ (reference sequence). There are 14 residues in the CDR3. The CDR3 is CASSGSDRATEAFF. CDR3 in DNA: TGTGCCAGCAGCGGCTCTGACAGAGCCACTGAAGCTTTCTTT.